One sample yielded the 26 T cell receptor beta chains listed below, sequenced in a study of blood T cells in healthy people across ages. A second PCR of about 7 to 11 cycles used a sample-barcoded 5' primer and a J-beta primer mix. TCRdb passed the 5' RACE reads through MiXCR, listing each CDR3 protein once. The sample lists hundreds of thousands of distinct CDR3 sequences, around 50% occurring once. Sequencing was done on a sample of blood. These receptors were obtained from a woman of 80 years or more in good health.

The chain carries TRBV12-3 or TRBV12-4 and TRBJ2-1; D is unresolved. V was shortened by 6 bases and J by 8 bases, with 20 bases between the two germline ends. The CDR3 runs 15 residues. For the CDR3, the DNA is TGTGCCAGCAGCACCTCCGGACCCCCGGCCCATGAGCAGTTCTTC. Encoded protein: CASSTSGPPAHEQFF.

This clonotype turned up a few times. J is TRBJ1-4 and V is TRBV27; TRBD1 aligns across 9 bases. Germline V gene data show CDR1 as MNHEY and CDR2 as SMNVEV (reference sequence). V was clipped by 6 bases and J by 6 bases; unmatched bases: 5. This CDR3 is built from 14 residues. The CDR3 DNA follows: TGTGCCAGCAGCAACAGGGGGCTGGATGAAAAACTGTTTTTT. Its translation: CASSNRGLDEKLFF. The full variable domain, with the rest looked up from reference TRBV27 and TRBJ1-4, is EAQVTQNPRYLITVTGKKLTVTCSQNMNHEYMSWYRQDPGLGLRQIYYSMNVEVTDKGDVPEGYKVSRKEKRNFPLILESPSPNQTSLYFCASSNRGLDEKLFFGSGTQLSVL.

The chain carries TRBV15 and TRBJ1-2; TRBD1 might be the D (6 bases). The CDR3 covers 15 residues. V was shortened by 2 bases and J by 2 bases, with 12 bases between the two germline ends. Germline CDR1 and CDR2: LNHNV and YYDKDF (reference sequence). CDR3 sequence reads: CATSRSRGPNYGYTF. In nucleotides, the CDR3 is TGTGCCACCAGCAGAAGCAGGGGCCCAAACTATGGCTACACCTTC.

This clonotype appeared many times. This sequence joins TRBV9 and TRBJ2-1; TRBD2 matches 10 bases. Losses at the gene ends were 0 bases for V and 2 bases for J; bases not matched to a gene: 14. Germline V lookup: CDR1 SGDLS, CDR2 YYNGEE. The CDR3 is 20 amino acids. For the CDR3, the DNA is TGTGCCAGCAGCGTAGGATGGGTCATAGCAAGCGGGGGGGCCTACAATGAGCAGTTCTTC. The encoded protein is CASSVGWVIASGGAYNEQFF.

CDR3 in amino acids: CASSVQGNNYNEQYF. The CDR3 DNA is TGTGCCAGCAGCGTTCAGGGGAATAACTACAATGAGCAGTACTTC. The chain couples TRBV9 to TRBJ2-7; D is possibly TRBD1 (6 bases). V was clipped by 2 bases and J by 7 bases, with 19 bases between them. CDR3 length: 15 amino acids. CDR1 is SGDLS, CDR2 YYNGEE, per germline.

V and J are TRBV2 and TRBJ1-5, with D hard to call. Germline CDR1 is SNHLY and CDR2 is FYNNEI. V shed 6 bases and J shed 2 bases, with 14 bases lying between them. The CDR3 runs to 15 residues. CDR3 region: CASRAAERGNQPQHF. The DNA of the CDR3 is TGTGCCAGCAGAGCGGCAGAGAGGGGCAATCAGCCCCAGCATTTT.

This clonotype was counted at least ten times. The chain is built from TRBV28 and TRBJ1-2; 9 positions match TRBD1. CDR3 length: 15 amino acids. The V gene's germline CDR1 is MDHEN and CDR2 SYDVKM. J gave up 6 bases and V 6 bases, and 11 bases lay outside the gene matches. CDR3 bases: TGTGCCAGCAGATTCTCCGGACAGGGGAAGGATGGCTACACCTTC. It yields the protein CASRFSGQGKDGYTF.

This clonotype was detected a few times. V is TRBV7-9 and J is TRBJ2-1, with unresolved D. V was pared by 5 bases and J by 6 bases, with 11 bases between. The CDR3 runs to 13 residues. CDR1 is SEHNR and CDR2 is FQNEAQ in the germline V gene (reference sequence). The CDR3 nucleotides are TGTGCCAGCAGCCTCACTGGTACCAATGAGCAGTTCTTC. As protein: CASSLTGTNEQFF.

V usage is TRBV6-6 and J usage is TRBJ1-1, with 8 bases aligning to TRBD1. The V gene end was trimmed by 6 bases and the J gene end by 5 bases; junction bases not matched to a gene: 8. Germline lookup yields CDR1 MNHNY and CDR2 SVGAGI (reference sequence). The CDR3 is 14 residues long. CDR3 amino acids: CASRDDRGATEAFF. CDR3 bases: TGTGCCAGCAGAGACGACAGGGGAGCAACTGAAGCTTTCTTT.

The table lists this clonotype with a few counts. The chain combines TRBV20-1 with TRBJ2-3; D may be TRBD2 (6 bases). Trimming cost V 7 bases and J 1 base, with 15 bases left between them. Germline V gives CDR1 DFQATT, CDR2 SNEGSKA (reference sequence). The CDR3 is made up of 14 amino acids. Written as DNA, the CDR3 is TGCAGTGGAGCAAGACTAGAGGGCACAGATACGCAGTATTTT. It is translated as CSGARLEGTDTQYF.

This clonotype was counted a few times. CDR3 loop: CASRTGEPYNEQYF. CDR3 nucleotides: TGTGCCTCCAGGACAGGAGAACCCTACAATGAGCAGTACTTC. This rearrangement joins TRBV10-3 to TRBJ2-1; TRBD1 agrees at 7 bases. The end of the DNA aligns better with TRBJ2-7, so the J call may be wrong. Germline CDR1 reads ENHRY; CDR2 reads SYGVKD. This CDR3 is 14 amino acids long.

This clonotype was recorded a few times. J is TRBJ2-7 and V is TRBV4-3, with 9 bases that match TRBD1. From germline, CDR1 is LGHNA and CDR2 YSLEER. Trimming took 4 bases from V and 2 from J; bases not matched to a gene: 6. This CDR3 region has 15 residues. CDR3 nucleotides: TGCGCCAGCAGCCGGGACAGGGCCTTAACCTACGAGCAGTACTTC. This codes for CASSRDRALTYEQYF.

The chain uses TRBV24-1 and TRBJ2-5, with 11 bases lining up with TRBD1. Looked up from germline, CDR1 is KGHDR and CDR2 is SFDVKD. The trim removed 3 bases at V and 4 bases at J, leaving 3 bases unmatched. This CDR3 contains 15 residues. CDR3 amino acids: CATSDPGTGGETQYF. The DNA of the CDR3 is TGTGCCACCAGTGATCCCGGGACAGGGGGAGAGACCCAGTACTTC.

This clonotype appeared many times. The rearrangement uses TRBV12-3 or TRBV12-4 and TRBJ2-1; D possibly matches TRBD1 or TRBD2 (6 bases each). The V and J ends lost 6 bases and 2 bases respectively, with 11 bases between them. The CDR3 length is 14 residues. The DNA of the CDR3 is TGTGCCAGCAGGCCCCGGGGGCCCTACAATGAGCAGTTCTTC. It is translated as CASRPRGPYNEQFF.

The V and J genes are TRBV7-9 and TRBJ2-3; D call uncertain. The CDR3 is 15 residues long. Trimming removed 2 bases from V and 0 bases from J, with 9 bases in between. Per the germline V gene, CDR1 is SEHNR and CDR2 is FQNEAQ (reference sequence). CDR3 nucleotide sequence: TGTGCCAGCAGCTTAAATCCGGTGAGCACAGATACGCAGTATTTT. Amino acids: CASSLNPVSTDTQYF.

This clonotype was recorded a few times. The CDR3 region has the DNA TGTGCCAGCAGCCGAGAGGGGGGATTCGGCGAGCAGTACTTC. Translated: CASSREGGFGEQYF. This sequence joins TRBV3-1 and TRBJ2-7; D assignment may be TRBD1 or TRBD2 (6 bases each). The CDR3 is 14 amino acids. Germline CDR1 is LGHDT and CDR2 is YNNKEL (reference sequence). Trimming removed 4 bases from V and 6 bases from J, with 16 bases in between.

This clonotype was seen many times. The rearrangement uses TRBV25-1 and TRBJ2-3; no reliable D call. The CDR3 is made up of 13 amino acids. Germline loops: CDR1 MGHDK, CDR2 SYGVNS. V was shortened by 1 base and J by 3 bases, with 5 bases between the two germline ends. The CDR3: CASSESATDTQYF. In DNA, the CDR3 is TGTGCCAGCAGTGAATCTGCGACAGATACGCAGTATTTT.

The chain recombines TRBV20-1 with TRBJ2-3, with 14 positions matching TRBD2. The V gene's germline CDR1 is DFQATT and CDR2 SNEGSKA (reference sequence). V lost 5 bases, J lost 0 bases, and 4 bases stayed unmatched. The CDR3 runs to 16 residues. The CDR3 region has the DNA TGCAGTGCTCCGACTAGCGGGGGGGCAAGCACAGATACGCAGTATTTT. Translation: CSAPTSGGASTDTQYF.

The chain joins TRBV4-3 to TRBJ2-1; TRBD2 agrees at 8 bases. The germline CDR1 and CDR2 sequences are LGHNA and YSLEER. The CDR3 spans 17 residues. V trimming: 0 bases; J trimming: 6 bases; junction bases outside the gene matches: 10. In nucleotides, the CDR3 is TGCGCCAGCAGCCAAGATAAGGGGCGGGGGGTTTTCAATGAGCAGTTCTTC. It translates to CASSQDKGRGVFNEQFF.

V is TRBV18 and J is TRBJ2-1; D ambiguous. V shed 2 bases and J shed 5 bases, with 7 bases lying between them. The CDR3 has 13 residues. CDR1 KGHSH and CDR2 LQKENI come from the germline V gene. The CDR3 DNA follows: TGTGCCAGCTCACCATCGCCAAACAATGAGCAGTTCTTC. This encodes CASSPSPNNEQFF. Using reference TRBV18 and TRBJ2-1 for the parts outside the CDR3, the full variable domain is NAGVMQNPRHLVRRRGQEARLRCSPMKGHSHVYWYRQLPEEGLKFMVYLQKENIIDESGMPKERFSAEFPKEGPSILRIQQVVRGDSAAYFCASSPSPNNEQFFGPGTRLTVL.

The chain has TRBV12-3 or TRBV12-4 and TRBJ2-2; D unresolved. Trimming shortened V by 3 bases and J by 1 base, and 9 bases separated the two germline ends. This CDR3 is 15 amino acids long. The CDR3 loop is CASSFRLVNTGELFF. The CDR3 coding sequence is TGTGCCAGCAGTTTCAGGCTAGTGAACACCGGGGAGCTGTTTTTT.

The V and J genes are TRBV2 and TRBJ2-2, with 8 bases aligning to TRBD1. The trim removed 6 bases at V and 1 base at J, leaving 10 bases unmatched. This CDR3 comprises 17 residues. Germline CDR1 and CDR2: SNHLY and FYNNEI. DNA of the CDR3: TGTGCCAGCAGCGGGGGAACAGGGGGAATGAACACCGGGGAGCTGTTTTTT. Amino acids: CASSGGTGGMNTGELFF.

The V gene is TRBV19, the J gene TRBJ2-7, with D perhaps being TRBD1 or TRBD2 (5 bases each). V gave up 6 bases and J gave up 0 bases, with 15 bases separating them. CDR1 and CDR2 (germline): LNHDA, SQIVND (reference sequence). This CDR3 spans 15 amino acids. As DNA, the CDR3 is TGTGCCAGTAGCATTTCTTCGAGGGGCTCCTACGAGCAGTACTTC. Amino acids: CASSISSRGSYEQYF.

The chain combines TRBV30 with TRBJ2-1, with 9 bases aligning to TRBD1. Germline V gives CDR1 GTSNPN, CDR2 SVGIG (reference sequence). CDR3 length: 15 amino acids. The ends lost 8 bases at V and 5 bases at J; junction bases unmatched: 13. The CDR3 bases are TGTGCCAGCCAGCGGGACAGGGCTTTTCACAATGAGCAGTTCTTC. It is translated as CASQRDRAFHNEQFF.

This clonotype has more than one count but fewer than ten. The rearrangement uses TRBV12-3 or TRBV12-4 and TRBJ2-1; 7 bases match TRBD1. This CDR3 spans 15 amino acids. The junction had 8 bases not matched to a gene; V was cut back by 7 bases and J by 2 bases. CDR3 region: CASTLGDRAYNEQFF. DNA for the CDR3: TGTGCCAGCACTCTCGGGGACAGAGCCTACAATGAGCAGTTCTTC.

With regard to this clonotype: Compared with germline, one end of the junction differs, possibly owing to a read error. The chain recombines TRBV7-7 with TRBJ2-7; TRBD1 might be the D (7 bases). The CDR3 consists of 16 residues. CDR1 is SSHAT, CDR2 FNYEAQ, per germline (reference sequence). The CDR3 bases are TGTGCTAGCAGCCCGGGCGGGATAGGGGGCGGATACGAGCAGTACTTC. Residues: CASSPGGIGGGYEQYF.